Listed below are T cell receptor beta chains from one sample, sequenced in a study of blood T cell repertoires in COVID-19. The method was immunoSEQ multiplex PCR; TCRdb's version includes in-frame clones alone and lacks a portion of them. The data show tens of thousands of clones, with over 70% seen just once and under 6.5% held by the top ten. The sample consisted of peripheral blood. Receptor source: a man aged 50-60 years with active COVID-19. The CDR3 runs from the conserved cysteine through the conserved F or W. The D gene is left open where the match is weak. Clone sizes are given selectively: once, few, many, or a class where the clone is expanded.

TRBJ2-1,TRBV10-3,TRBD2,NA,TGTGCCATCGGCCCCCCTAGCGGTCTTTACAATGAGCAGTTCTTC,CAIGPPSGLYNEQFF
TRBJ2-2,TRBV9,TRBD2,NA,TGTGCCAGCAGCCCTACTAGCGGGACCACCGGGGAGCTGTTTTTT,CASSPTSGTTGELFF
TRBJ1-2,TRBV7-8,NA,NA,TGTGCCAGCAGCTCCCAGGGCTATGGCTACACCTTC,CASSSQGYGYTF
TRBJ2-2,TRBV25-1,NA,NA,TGTGCCAGCAGTGATCGTGCCAGAAACACCGGGGAGCTGTTTTTT,CASSDRARNTGELFF
TRBJ1-5,TRBV15,NA,NA,TGTGCCACCAGCAGAGAACAGCGGAGCAATCAGCCCCAGCATTTT,CATSREQRSNQPQHF
TRBJ1-2,TRBV27,TRBD1,NA,TGTGCCAGCAGTCCTAGGGACAGCTACTATGGCTACACCTTC,CASSPRDSYYGYTF
TRBJ2-2,TRBV11-3,NA,once,TGTGCCAGCAGCTTGTCTAGCGTGAACACCGGGGAGCTGTTTTTT,CASSLSSVNTGELFF
TRBJ1-4,TRBV5-1,NA,NA,TGCGCCAGCAGCGAACAACCCTTCAATGAAAAACTGTTTTTT,CASSEQPFNEKLFF
TRBJ1-1,TRBV7-9,TRBD1,NA,TGTGCCAGCAGCCCAATCACAGGGGGCATGGCTGAAGCTTTCTTT,CASSPITGGMAEAFF
TRBJ1-5,TRBV2,NA,NA,TGTGCCAGCAGTGAGCGACAGGTAAATCAGCCCCAGCATTTT,CASSERQVNQPQHF
TRBJ2-7,TRBV3-1/TRBV3-2,NA,NA,TGTGCCAGCAGCCAAAGGGGCTTAGTATCCTACGAGCAGTACTTC,CASSQRGLVSYEQYF
TRBJ1-5,TRBV30,NA,NA,TGTGCCTGGAGTGTACGAGGGGGTTATCAGCCCCAGCATTTT,CAWSVRGGYQPQHF
TRBJ2-1,TRBV15,TRBD2,NA,TGTGCCACCAGCAGACTAGCGGGGGCCTACAATGAGCAGTTCTTC,CATSRLAGAYNEQFF
TRBJ1-2,TRBV28,TRBD1,NA,TGTGCCAGCAGTCTCACCGGGACAGCTAACTATGGCTACACCTTC,CASSLTGTANYGYTF
TRBJ2-1,TRBV6-2/TRBV6-3,TRBD2,NA,TGTGCCAGCAGTTACAAGACTAGCGGGAGTACTGATGAGCAGTTCTTC,CASSYKTSGSTDEQFF
TRBJ1-5,TRBV28,NA,few,TGTGCCAGCAGTTCAGCCACTATCCATCAGCCCCAGCATTTT,CASSSATIHQPQHF
TRBJ2-6,TRBV7-9,NA,NA,TGTGCCAGCACCCGCGACTCTGGGGCCAACGTCCTGACTTTC,CASTRDSGANVLTF
TRBJ2-7,TRBV19,TRBD1,NA,TGTGCCAGTAGTATAGGGGACAGCACCTACGAGCAGTACTTC,CASSIGDSTYEQYF
TRBJ2-5,TRBV7-9,NA,NA,TGTGCCAGCAGCTCCCGAATACTTAGCGGAAACGTTCAAGAGACCCAGTACTTC,CASSSRILSGNVQETQYF
TRBJ2-1,TRBV5-1,TRBD2,NA,TGCGCCAGCAGCCTTAGCGGGGGGAGCTACAATGAGCAGTTCTTC,CASSLSGGSYNEQFF
TRBJ1-5,TRBV12-3/TRBV12-4,TRBD1,NA,TGTGCCAGCAGTTTTGACAGGGGTCAGCCCCAGCATTTT,CASSFDRGQPQHF
TRBJ1-6,TRBV19,NA,NA,TGTGCCAGCACTAGTATTGATGGCGACAATTCACCCCTCCACTTT,CASTSIDGDNSPLHF
TRBJ1-4,TRBV19,TRBD1,NA,TGTGCCAGTAGACCGGGACAGAATAATGAAAAACTGTTTTTT,CASRPGQNNEKLFF
TRBJ2-1,TRBV2,NA,NA,TGTGCCAGCACGATCAACAGTGAGCAGTTCTTC,CASTINSEQFF
TRBJ1-4,TRBV11-3,TRBD1,NA,TGTGCCAGCAGCTTAGGTGGGACAGTTAATGAAAAACTGTTTTTT,CASSLGGTVNEKLFF
TRBJ2-1,TRBV27,NA,few,TGTGCCAGCAGTCGAGCTTCGCCGAGCTCCTACAATGAGCAGTTCTTC,CASSRASPSSYNEQFF
TRBJ1-6,TRBV18,TRBD1,NA,TGTGCCAGCTCGCTAAAACAGGGGAGCTCCTATAATTCACCCCTCCACTTT,CASSLKQGSSYNSPLHF
TRBJ2-3,TRBV6-5,TRBD1,NA,TGTGCCAGCAGTTACGGAAACAGGGGAGCAGATACGCAGTATTTT,CASSYGNRGADTQYF
TRBJ2-2,TRBV19,TRBD2,NA,TGTGCCAGTAGTATACTGGGACTAGCGGGATCTAGAACCGGGGAGCTGTTTTTT,CASSILGLAGSRTGELFF
TRBJ2-7,TRBV7-2,NA,NA,TGTGCCAGCAGCTTAGCAAGAGAAGACTACGAGCAGTACTTC,CASSLAREDYEQYF
TRBJ1-5,TRBV4-1,TRBD1,NA,TGCGCCAGCAGCCTAACGACAGGGGGCGGCCGTCAGCCCCAGCATTTT,CASSLTTGGGRQPQHF
TRBJ2-7,TRBV27,NA,few,TGTGCCAGCAGTTTCCGTGCGGATCACTCCTACGAGCAGTACTTC,CASSFRADHSYEQYF
TRBJ1-5,TRBV11-2,NA,NA,TGTGCCAGCAGCTTAGACGGGGTTAGCAATCAGCCCCAGCATTTT,CASSLDGVSNQPQHF
TRBJ2-7,TRBV7-8,TRBD2,NA,TGTGCCAGCAGCTTAGGATTAGCGGGGATCTACGAGCAGTACTTC,CASSLGLAGIYEQYF
TRBJ1-1,TRBV2,NA,NA,TGTGCCAGCAGCGTGAGGATGAACACTGAAGCTTTCTTT,CASSVRMNTEAFF
TRBJ2-2,TRBV5-4,NA,NA,TGTGCCAGCAGCATGGGACAGAACACCGGGGAGCTGTTTTTT,CASSMGQNTGELFF
TRBJ1-1,TRBV6-5,TRBD1,NA,TGTGCCAGCAGTTACAGGGGGCAGGGGACTGAAGCTTTCTTT,CASSYRGQGTEAFF
TRBJ2-3,TRBV24-1,TRBD2,NA,TGTGCCACCAGTGATTTACGGACTAGCGGGAGGGCAACAGATACGCAGTATTTT,CATSDLRTSGRATDTQYF
TRBJ2-1,TRBV7-2,TRBD2,NA,TGTGCCAGCAGCCCAGTTAGCGGGGGCTCCTACAATGAGCAGTTCTTC,CASSPVSGGSYNEQFF